This TCR beta chain derives from a study of T-cell reconstitution after alpha-beta-depleted transplantation in children. Study-level findings and limits: Several hundred expanded graft clones reportedly were the source of alpha-beta T cells about two months after transplant. A year post-transplant, T-cell counts and diversity derived mostly from newly produced T cells.

This clonotype was observed many times. What it recognizes is unknown. Researchers prepared the TCRbeta library using unique molecular identifiers, the study reports. TCRdb processed the PCR reads anew with MiXCR; each CDR3 protein has one entry. Of around 450,000 distinct CDR3 sequences listed, approximately 41% are singletons. Germline-derived CDR1 and CDR2 are MNHEY and SMNVEV (reference sequence). V lost 6 bases and J lost 7, with 19 bases in between. The CDR3 length is 15 residues. This TCR derives from a girl aged 2-10 years with aplastic anemia, due to receive a stem cell transplant. This specimen was PBMCs, taken before TCRalphabeta/CD19-depleted stem cell transplant. The chain carries TRBV27 and TRBJ2-1; D is possibly TRBD1 (6 bases). Written as DNA, the CDR3 is TGTGCCAGCAGCCCGATGACGACAGGAGGAAATGAGCAGTTCTTC. Amino acids: CASSPMTTGGNEQFF.